The clone carrying this T cell receptor beta chain was seen a few times. The primer mix had 60 V beta and 13 J beta primers. Method: immunoSEQ multiplex PCR; TCRdb's copy keeps in-frame clones and lacks some. Of tens of thousands of clones in the sample, roughly four fifths were seen once. The time point: after dendritic cell vaccination, including at tumor progression/relapse. The sample originates from a study of glioma-infiltrating T cells after dendritic cell vaccination. For the study at large: Between about 2002 and 2012, patients got autologous tumor lysate-pulsed dendritic cell vaccines.

Germline lookup yields CDR1 SNHLY and CDR2 FYNNEI. The CDR3 spans 15 residues. Losses at the gene ends were 7 bases for V and 4 bases for J; bases not matched to a gene: 4. The sequence was obtained from a human donor with glioblastoma. Sequencing used blood, obtained after dendritic cell vaccination. This chain links TRBV2 with TRBJ2-3; 14 nucleotides align to TRBD2. CDR3 nucleotide sequence: TGTGCCAGCACCGGGACTAGCGGGGGTGCAGATACGCAGTATTTT. Amino acid sequence: CASTGTSGGADTQYF.